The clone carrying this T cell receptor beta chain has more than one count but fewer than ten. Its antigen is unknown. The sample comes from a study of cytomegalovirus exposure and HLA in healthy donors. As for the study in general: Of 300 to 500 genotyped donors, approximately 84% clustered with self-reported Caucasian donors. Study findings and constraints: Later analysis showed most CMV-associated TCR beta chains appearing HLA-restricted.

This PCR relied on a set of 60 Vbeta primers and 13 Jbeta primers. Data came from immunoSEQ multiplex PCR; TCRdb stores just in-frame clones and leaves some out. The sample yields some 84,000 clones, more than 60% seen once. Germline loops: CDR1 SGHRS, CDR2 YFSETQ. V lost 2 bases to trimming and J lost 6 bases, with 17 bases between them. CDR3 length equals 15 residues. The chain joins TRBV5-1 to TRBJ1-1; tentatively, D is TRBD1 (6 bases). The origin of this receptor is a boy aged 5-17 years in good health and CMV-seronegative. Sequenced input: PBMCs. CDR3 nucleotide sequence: TGCGCCAGCAGCTTAGAGGGGGTCCTATCCTCTGAAGCTTTCTTT. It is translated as CASSLEGVLSSEAFF. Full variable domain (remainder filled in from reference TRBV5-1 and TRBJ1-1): KAGVTQTPRYLIKTRGQQVTLSCSPISGHRSVSWYQQTPGQGLQFLFEYFSETQRNKGNFPGRFSGRQFSNSRSEMNVSTLELGDSALYLCASSLEGVLSSEAFFGQGTRLTVV.